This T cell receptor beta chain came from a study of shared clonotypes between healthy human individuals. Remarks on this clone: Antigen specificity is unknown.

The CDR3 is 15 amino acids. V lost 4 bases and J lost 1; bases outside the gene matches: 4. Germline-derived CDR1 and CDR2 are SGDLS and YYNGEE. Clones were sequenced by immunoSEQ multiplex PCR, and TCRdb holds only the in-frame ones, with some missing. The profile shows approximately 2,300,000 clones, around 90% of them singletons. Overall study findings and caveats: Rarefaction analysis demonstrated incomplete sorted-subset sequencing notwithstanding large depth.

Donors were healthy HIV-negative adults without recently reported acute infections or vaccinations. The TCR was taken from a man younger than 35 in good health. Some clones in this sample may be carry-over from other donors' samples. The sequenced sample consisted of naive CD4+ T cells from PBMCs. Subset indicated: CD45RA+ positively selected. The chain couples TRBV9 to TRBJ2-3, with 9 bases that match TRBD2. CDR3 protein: CASSSRTSGTDTQYF. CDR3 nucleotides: TGTGCCAGCAGCTCCAGGACTAGCGGCACAGATACGCAGTATTTT.